What follows describes a single TCR beta chain. Trimming removed 2 bases at V and 3 bases at J, with 10 bases between. Germline V lookup: CDR1 SEHNR, CDR2 FQNEAQ (reference sequence). The CDR3 extends over 14 amino acids. In the original analysis: Amplification of reference gene primers provided the estimated nucleated cell counts. This table comes from immunoSEQ multiplex PCR, and its TCRdb copy is limited to in-frame clones, with some not included. Clone size and V and J calls were adopted from that table, with D and trimming inferred from the DNA. The sample lists 150,000 to 190,000 clones, about 80% occurring once. This entry comes from a study of blood T cell repertoires in COVID-19. Study in general: Acute-phase and convalescent COVID-19 samples originated in the United States, Italy and Spain. PBMCs, B-cell-depleted T cells, or T cells provided the cDNA or gDNA that made up the material.

Input material: peripheral blood. The TCR was taken from a man aged 55 to 69 with acute or convalescent COVID-19. V usage is TRBV7-9 and J usage is TRBJ1-1; tentatively, D is TRBD1 (5 bases). In DNA form, the CDR3 reads TGTGCCAGCAGCTTAAGCAGGGCCTACACTGAAGCTTTCTTT. Its protein product is CASSLSRAYTEAFF.